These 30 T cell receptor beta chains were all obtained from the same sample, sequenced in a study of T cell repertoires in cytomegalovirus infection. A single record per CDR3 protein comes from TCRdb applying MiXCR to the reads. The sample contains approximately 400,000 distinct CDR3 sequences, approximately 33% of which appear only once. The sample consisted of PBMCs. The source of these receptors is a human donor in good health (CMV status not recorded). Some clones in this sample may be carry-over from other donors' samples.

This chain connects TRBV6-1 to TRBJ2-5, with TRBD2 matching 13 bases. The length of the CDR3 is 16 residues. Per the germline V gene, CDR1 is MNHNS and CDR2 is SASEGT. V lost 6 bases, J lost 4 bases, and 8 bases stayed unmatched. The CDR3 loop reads CASSSGRTSGRETQYF. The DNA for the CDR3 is TGTGCCAGCAGCTCTGGTCGGACTAGCGGGAGAGAGACCCAGTACTTC.

CDR3: CASSVGGFGNQPQHF. In DNA form, the CDR3 reads TGTGCCAGCAGTGTGGGGGGCTTCGGCAATCAGCCCCAGCATTTT. The chain combines TRBV2 with TRBJ1-5; D possibly corresponds to TRBD1 (6 bases). CDR1 and CDR2 (germline): SNHLY, FYNNEI. Trimming took 4 bases from V and 2 from J, leaving 12 bases between them. The CDR3 consists of 15 residues.

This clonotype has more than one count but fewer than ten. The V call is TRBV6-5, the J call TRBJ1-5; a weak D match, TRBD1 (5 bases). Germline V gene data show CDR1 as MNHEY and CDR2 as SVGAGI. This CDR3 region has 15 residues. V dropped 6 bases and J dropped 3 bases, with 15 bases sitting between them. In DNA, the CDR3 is TGTGCCAGCAGGGCACGACCAGGGTTCAATCAGCCCCAGCATTTT. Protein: CASRARPGFNQPQHF.

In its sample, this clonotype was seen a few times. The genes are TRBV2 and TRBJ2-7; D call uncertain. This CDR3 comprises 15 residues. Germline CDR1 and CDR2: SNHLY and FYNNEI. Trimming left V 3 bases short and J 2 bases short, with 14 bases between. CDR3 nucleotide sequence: TGTGCCAGCAGTGATTGGTTTGGGAAGACCTACGAGCAGTACTTC. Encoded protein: CASSDWFGKTYEQYF.

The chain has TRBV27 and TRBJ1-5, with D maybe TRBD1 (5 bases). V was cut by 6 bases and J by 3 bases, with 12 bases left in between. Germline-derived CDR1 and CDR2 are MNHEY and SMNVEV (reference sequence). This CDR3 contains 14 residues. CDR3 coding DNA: TGTGCCAGCAGATCTGGACACGACAATCAGCCCCAGCATTTT. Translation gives CASRSGHDNQPQHF.

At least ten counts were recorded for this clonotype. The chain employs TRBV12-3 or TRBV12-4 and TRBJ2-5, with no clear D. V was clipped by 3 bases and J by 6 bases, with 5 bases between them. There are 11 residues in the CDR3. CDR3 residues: CASSFMKTQYF. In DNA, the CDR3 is TGTGCCAGCAGTTTTATGAAGACCCAGTACTTC.

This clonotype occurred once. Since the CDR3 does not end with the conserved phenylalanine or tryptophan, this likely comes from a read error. CDR3 region: CASSLVRDTQYC. The CDR3 nucleotides read TGCGCCAGCAGCTTGGTGAGGGATACGCAGTATTGT. V usage is TRBV5-1 and J usage is TRBJ2-3, with unresolved D. CDR1 and CDR2 from the germline V gene are SGHRS and YFSETQ. Between the trimmed V and J ends, which lost 0 bases and 6 bases, there was a span of 5 bases. The CDR3 contains 12 residues.

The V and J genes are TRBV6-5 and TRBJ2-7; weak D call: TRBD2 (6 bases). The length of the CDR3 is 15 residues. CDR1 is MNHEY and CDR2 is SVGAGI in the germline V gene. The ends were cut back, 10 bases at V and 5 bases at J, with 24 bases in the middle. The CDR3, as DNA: TGTGCCACCTCTCCCGGTAGTGCGGGGCCCCACGAGCAGTACTTC. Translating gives CATSPGSAGPHEQYF.

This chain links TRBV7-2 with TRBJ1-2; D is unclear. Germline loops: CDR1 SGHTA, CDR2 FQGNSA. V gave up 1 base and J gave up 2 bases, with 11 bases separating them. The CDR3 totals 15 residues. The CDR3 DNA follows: TGTGCCAGCAGCTTAGATCGTTTAGAGAACTATGGCTACACCTTC. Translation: CASSLDRLENYGYTF.

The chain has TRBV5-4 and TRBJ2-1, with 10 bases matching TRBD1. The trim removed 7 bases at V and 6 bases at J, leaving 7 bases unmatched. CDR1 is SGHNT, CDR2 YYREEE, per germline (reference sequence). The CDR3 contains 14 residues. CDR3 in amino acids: CASRPGQGVNEQFF. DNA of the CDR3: TGTGCCAGCCGTCCCGGACAGGGGGTCAATGAGCAGTTCTTC.

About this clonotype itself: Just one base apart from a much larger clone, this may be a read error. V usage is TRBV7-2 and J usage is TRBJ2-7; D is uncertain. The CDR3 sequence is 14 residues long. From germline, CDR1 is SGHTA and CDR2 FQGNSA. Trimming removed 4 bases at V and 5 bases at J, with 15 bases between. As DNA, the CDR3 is TGTGCCAGCAGCTCTCCCGCCAGCGTGGACGAGCAGTACTTC. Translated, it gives CASSSPASVDEQYF.

The CDR3 protein is CSVLTSYEQYF. In nucleotides, the CDR3 is TGCAGCGTTTTGACATCCTACGAGCAGTACTTC. This chain links TRBV29-1 with TRBJ2-7; D remains unclear. The CDR3 has 11 amino acids. Trimming removed 5 bases from V and 1 base from J, with 6 bases in between. Germline values: CDR1 SQVTM, CDR2 ANQGSEA.

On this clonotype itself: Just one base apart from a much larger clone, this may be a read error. In DNA form, the CDR3 reads TGTGCCAGCATCGTCCGGTTCACGGAGACCCAGTACTTC. It translates to CASIVRFTETQYF. J is TRBJ2-5 and V is TRBV7-2; D is unresolved. The CDR3 covers 13 residues. CDR1 is SGHTA, CDR2 FQGNSA, per germline. Trimming left V 7 bases short and J 5 bases short, with 14 bases between.

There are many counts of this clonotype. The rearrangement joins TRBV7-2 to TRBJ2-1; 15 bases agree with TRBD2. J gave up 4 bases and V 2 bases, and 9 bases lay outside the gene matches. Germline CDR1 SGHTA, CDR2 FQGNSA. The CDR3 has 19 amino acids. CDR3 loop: CASSLRFGTSGGSYNEQFF. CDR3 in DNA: TGTGCCAGCAGCTTAAGGTTCGGGACTAGCGGGGGGAGTTACAATGAGCAGTTCTTC.

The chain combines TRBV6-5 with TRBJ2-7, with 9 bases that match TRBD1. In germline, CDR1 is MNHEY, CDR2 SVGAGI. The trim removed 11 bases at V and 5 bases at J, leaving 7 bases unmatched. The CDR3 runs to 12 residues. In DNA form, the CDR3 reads TGTGCCGGGGGGACAGGGCGCGACGAGCAGTACTTC. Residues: CAGGTGRDEQYF.

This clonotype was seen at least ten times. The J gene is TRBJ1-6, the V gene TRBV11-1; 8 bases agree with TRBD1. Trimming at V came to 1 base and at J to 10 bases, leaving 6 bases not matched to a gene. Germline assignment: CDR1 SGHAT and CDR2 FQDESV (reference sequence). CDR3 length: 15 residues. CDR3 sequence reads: CASSLGTGTASPLHF. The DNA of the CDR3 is TGTGCCAGCAGCTTAGGGACAGGGACTGCCTCACCCCTCCACTTT.

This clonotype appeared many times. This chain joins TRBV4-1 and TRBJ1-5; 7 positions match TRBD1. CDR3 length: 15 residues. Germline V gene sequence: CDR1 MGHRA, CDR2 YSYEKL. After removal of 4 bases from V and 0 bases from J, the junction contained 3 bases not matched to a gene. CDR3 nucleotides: TGCGCCAGCAGCCCGACAGGGAGTAGCAATCAGCCCCAGCATTTT. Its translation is CASSPTGSSNQPQHF.

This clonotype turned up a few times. CDR3 nucleotide sequence: TGTGCCAGCAGCACTTGGACGGATGAAAAGAGCTCCTACGAGCAGTACTTC. Translation: CASSTWTDEKSSYEQYF. V is TRBV11-1 and J is TRBJ2-7; no clear D gene. The germline CDR1 and CDR2 sequences are SGHAT and FQDESV (reference sequence). CDR3 length: 17 amino acids. V dropped 5 bases and J dropped 0 bases, with 20 bases sitting between them.

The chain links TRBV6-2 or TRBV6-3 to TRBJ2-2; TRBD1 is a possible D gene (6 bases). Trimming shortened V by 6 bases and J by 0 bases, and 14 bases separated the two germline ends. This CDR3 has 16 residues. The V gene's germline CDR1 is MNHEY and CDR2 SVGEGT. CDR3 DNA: TGTGCCAGCAGGAGAACCGGGACACCGAACACCGGGGAGCTGTTTTTT. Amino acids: CASRRTGTPNTGELFF.

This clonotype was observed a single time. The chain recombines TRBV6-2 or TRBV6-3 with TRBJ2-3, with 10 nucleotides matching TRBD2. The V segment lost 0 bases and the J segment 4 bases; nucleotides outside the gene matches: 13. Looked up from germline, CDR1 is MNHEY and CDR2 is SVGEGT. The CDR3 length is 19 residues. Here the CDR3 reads CASSYSSSGGPSTADTQYF. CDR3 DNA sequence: TGTGCCAGCAGTTACTCGAGTAGCGGGGGGCCTTCCACTGCAGATACGCAGTATTTT.

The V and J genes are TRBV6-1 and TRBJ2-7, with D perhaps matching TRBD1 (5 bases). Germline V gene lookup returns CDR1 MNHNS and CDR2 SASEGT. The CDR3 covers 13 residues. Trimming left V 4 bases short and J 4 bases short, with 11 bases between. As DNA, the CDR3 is TGTGCCAGCAGTGTGACCCAGGGATACGAGCAGTACTTC. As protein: CASSVTQGYEQYF.

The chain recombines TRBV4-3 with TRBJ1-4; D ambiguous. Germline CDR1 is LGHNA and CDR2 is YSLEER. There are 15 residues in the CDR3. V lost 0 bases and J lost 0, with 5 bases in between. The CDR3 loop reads CASSQEQTTNEKLFF. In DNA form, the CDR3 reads TGCGCCAGCAGCCAAGAACAGACAACTAATGAAAAACTGTTTTTT.

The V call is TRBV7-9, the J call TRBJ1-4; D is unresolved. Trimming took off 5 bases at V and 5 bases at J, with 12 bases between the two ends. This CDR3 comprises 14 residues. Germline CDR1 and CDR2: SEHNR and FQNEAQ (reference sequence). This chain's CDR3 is CASSRRGRNEKLFF. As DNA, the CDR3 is TGTGCCAGCAGCCGGCGGGGTCGAAATGAAAAACTGTTTTTT.

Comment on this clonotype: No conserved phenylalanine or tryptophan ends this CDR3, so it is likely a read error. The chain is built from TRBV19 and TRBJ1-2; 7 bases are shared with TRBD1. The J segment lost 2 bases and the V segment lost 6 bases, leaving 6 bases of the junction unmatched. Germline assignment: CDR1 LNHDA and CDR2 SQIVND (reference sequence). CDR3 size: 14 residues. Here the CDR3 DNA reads TGTGCCAGTAGCAAGCCGGGACAGAACTATGGCTACACCTTA. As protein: CASSKPGQNYGYTL.

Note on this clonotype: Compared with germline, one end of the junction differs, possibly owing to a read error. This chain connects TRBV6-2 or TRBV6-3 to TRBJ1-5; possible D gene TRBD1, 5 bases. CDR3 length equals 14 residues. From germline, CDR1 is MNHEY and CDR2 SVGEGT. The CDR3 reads CARSYGGVFQPQHF. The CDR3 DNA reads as TGTGCCCGCAGTTACGGAGGGGTTTTTCAGCCCCAGCATTTT.

CDR3 region: CASSLGWSSYEQYF. Written as DNA, the CDR3 is TGCGCCAGCAGCTTGGGTTGGTCCTCCTACGAGCAGTACTTC. The rearrangement links TRBV5-1 to TRBJ2-7; D unclear. V lost 0 bases and J lost 0, with 7 bases in between. This CDR3 contains 14 residues. Germline CDR1 SGHRS, CDR2 YFSETQ. The entire variable domain, with the rest obtained from reference TRBV5-1 and TRBJ2-7, is as follows: KAGVTQTPRYLIKTRGQQVTLSCSPISGHRSVSWYQQTPGQGLQFLFEYFSETQRNKGNFPGRFSGRQFSNSRSEMNVSTLELGDSALYLCASSLGWSSYEQYFGPGTRLTVT.

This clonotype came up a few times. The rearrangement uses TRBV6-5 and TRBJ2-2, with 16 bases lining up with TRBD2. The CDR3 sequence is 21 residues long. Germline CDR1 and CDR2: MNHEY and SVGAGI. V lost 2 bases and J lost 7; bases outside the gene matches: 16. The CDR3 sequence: CASSYDTPGLAGGQRSGELFF. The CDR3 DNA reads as TGTGCCAGCAGTTACGACACCCCGGGACTAGCGGGGGGGCAGCGTAGCGGGGAGCTGTTTTTT.

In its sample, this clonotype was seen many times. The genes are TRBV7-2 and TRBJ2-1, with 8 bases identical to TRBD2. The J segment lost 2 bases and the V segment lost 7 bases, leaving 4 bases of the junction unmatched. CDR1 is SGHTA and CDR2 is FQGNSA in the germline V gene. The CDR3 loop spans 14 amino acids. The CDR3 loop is CASKSGLAYNEQFF. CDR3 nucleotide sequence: TGTGCCAGCAAGTCGGGACTAGCCTACAATGAGCAGTTCTTC.

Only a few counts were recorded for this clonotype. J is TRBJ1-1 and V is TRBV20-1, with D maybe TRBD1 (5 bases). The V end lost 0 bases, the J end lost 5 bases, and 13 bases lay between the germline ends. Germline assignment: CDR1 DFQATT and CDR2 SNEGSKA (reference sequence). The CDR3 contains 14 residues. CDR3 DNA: TGCAGTGCTAGAGATGCAGGGAGGGATACTGAAGCTTTCTTT. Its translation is CSARDAGRDTEAFF.

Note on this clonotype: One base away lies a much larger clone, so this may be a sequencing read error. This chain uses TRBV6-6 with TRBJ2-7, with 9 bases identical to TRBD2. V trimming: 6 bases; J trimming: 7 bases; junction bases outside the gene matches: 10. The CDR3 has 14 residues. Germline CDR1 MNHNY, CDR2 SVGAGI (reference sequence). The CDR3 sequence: CASRRLAESGEQYF. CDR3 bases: TGTGCCAGCAGGCGACTAGCGGAGTCGGGGGAGCAGTACTTC.